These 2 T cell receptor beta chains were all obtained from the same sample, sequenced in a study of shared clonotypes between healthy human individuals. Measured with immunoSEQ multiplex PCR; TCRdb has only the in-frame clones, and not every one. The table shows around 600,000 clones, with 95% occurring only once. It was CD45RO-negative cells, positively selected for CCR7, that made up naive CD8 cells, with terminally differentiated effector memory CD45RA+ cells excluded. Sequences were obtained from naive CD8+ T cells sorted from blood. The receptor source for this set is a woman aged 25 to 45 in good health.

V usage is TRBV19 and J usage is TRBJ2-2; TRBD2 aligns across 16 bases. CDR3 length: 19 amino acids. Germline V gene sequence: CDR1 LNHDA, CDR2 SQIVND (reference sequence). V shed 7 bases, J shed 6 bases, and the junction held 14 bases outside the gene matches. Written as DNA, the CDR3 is TGTGCCAGTACCCCGCATCGATTGGGGACTAGCGGGAGGGCCGGGGAGCTGTTTTTT. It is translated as CASTPHRLGTSGRAGELFF.

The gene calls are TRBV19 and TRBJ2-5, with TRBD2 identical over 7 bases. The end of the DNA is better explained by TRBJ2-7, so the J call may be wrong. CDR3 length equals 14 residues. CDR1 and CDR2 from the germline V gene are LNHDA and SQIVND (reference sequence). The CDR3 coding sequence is TGTGCCAGTAGTATAGCGGGGGGAGGCTACGAGCAGTACTTC. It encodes CASSIAGGGYEQYF.